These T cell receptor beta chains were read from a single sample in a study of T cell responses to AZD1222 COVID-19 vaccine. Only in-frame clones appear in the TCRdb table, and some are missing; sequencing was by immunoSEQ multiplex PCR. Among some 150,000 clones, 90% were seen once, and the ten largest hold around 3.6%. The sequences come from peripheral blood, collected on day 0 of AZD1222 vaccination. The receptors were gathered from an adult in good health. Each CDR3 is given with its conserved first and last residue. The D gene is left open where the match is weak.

TGTGCCATCAGTGTTGAGGGCGTGGGGAATCGACCCCTCCACTTT	CAISVEGVGNRPLHF	TRBV10-3	TRBJ1-6	-
TGTGCCAGCAGCCGGCTAGCGGGATCGATCTCCTACAATGAGCAGTTCTTC	CASSRLAGSISYNEQFF	TRBV21-1	TRBJ2-1	-
TGTGCCAGCAGCCCTTCCGGGACAGGGCGATATGGCTACACCTTC	CASSPSGTGRYGYTF	TRBV7-2	TRBJ1-2	TRBD1
TGCGCCACCAAACAAGGGCCGGACGGATCCTATGGCTACACCTTC	CATKQGPDGSYGYTF	TRBV4-1	TRBJ1-2	-
TGCGCCAGCAGCTTGGGCGGGGGCTCAGATACGCAGTATTTT	CASSLGGGSDTQYF	TRBV5-1	TRBJ2-3	-
TGCAGCGTTCTTATCCCCAGGGCCTTAGGTGGCTACACCTTC	CSVLIPRALGGYTF	TRBV29-1	TRBJ1-2	-
TGTGCCAGCAGCCAAGTGCCAAGCGAGCAGTACTTC	CASSQVPSEQYF	TRBV14	TRBJ2-7	-
TGTGCCAGCAGCCATATCACCGCCCCAATCCTCGGGATGAACACTGAAGCTTTCTTT	CASSHITAPILGMNTEAFF	TRBV3-1/TRBV3-2	TRBJ1-1	-
TGTGCCAGCAGCCCGGACAGGGTTAGCAATCAGCCCCAGCATTTT	CASSPDRVSNQPQHF	TRBV7-8	TRBJ1-5	TRBD1
TGTGCTAGCAGCGGTACGGGTTCGGGGAGGACCGGGGAGCTGTTTTTT	CASSGTGSGRTGELFF	TRBV7-7	TRBJ2-2	-
TGCAGCGTGCCGCCCCGGGACAGCTCCTACGAGCAGTACTTC	CSVPPRDSSYEQYF	TRBV29-1	TRBJ2-7	TRBD1